What follows are 31 T cell receptor beta chains derived from one specimen sequenced in a study of T-cell memory formation after mild COVID-19. TCRdb reprocessed the 5' RACE reads via MiXCR and lists one record per CDR3 protein. This table holds hundreds of thousands of distinct CDR3 sequences, about a fifth found once. The specimen sequenced was PBMCs or a T cell subset sorted from them (not recorded which). These receptors came from an adult woman who had mild COVID-19 (a few samples of this study predate the infection). Cell type and time point are not known.

This clonotype was observed a few times. V and J are TRBV3-1 and TRBJ2-2; D may correspond to TRBD1 or TRBD2 (5 bases each). Germline CDR1 and CDR2: LGHDT and YNNKEL (reference sequence). The CDR3 covers 16 residues. Between the trimmed V and J ends, which lost 3 bases and 6 bases, there was a span of 17 bases. DNA for the CDR3: TGTGCCAGCAGCCACGAGGGGAATCTGTGGTCCGGGGAGCTGTTTTTT. Residues: CASSHEGNLWSGELFF. Combining the CDR3 with reference TRBV3-1 and TRBJ2-2 gives the whole variable domain DTAVSQTPKYLVTQMGNDKSIKCEQNLGHDTMYWYKQDSKKFLKIMFSYNNKELIINETVPNRFSPKSPDKAHLNLHINSLELGDSAVYFCASSHEGNLWSGELFFGEGSRLTVL.

V is TRBV9 and J is TRBJ1-1; D is unresolved. This CDR3 comprises 14 residues. V lost 3 bases and J lost 1, with 10 bases in between. CDR1 is SGDLS and CDR2 is YYNGEE in the germline V gene. The CDR3 protein is CASSAYGENTEAFF. CDR3 in DNA: TGTGCCAGCAGCGCCTACGGCGAGAACACTGAAGCTTTCTTT.

The V call is TRBV29-1, the J call TRBJ2-3; D is uncertain. From germline, CDR1 is SQVTM and CDR2 ANQGSEA. The CDR3 runs 16 residues. V lost 3 bases and J 4 bases, leaving 20 bases between the germline ends. This chain's CDR3 is CSVDGTELRKPDTQYF. The CDR3 nucleotides are TGCAGCGTTGATGGTACTGAGTTGAGGAAGCCAGATACGCAGTATTTT.

The V and J genes are TRBV7-9 and TRBJ1-2; D uncertain. CDR1 is SEHNR and CDR2 is FQNEAQ in the germline V gene (reference sequence). The germline V and J ends were trimmed by 0 bases and 4 bases, with 9 bases remaining between them. The CDR3 loop spans 14 amino acids. The CDR3 DNA sequence: TGTGCCAGCAGCTTAGCCGAAGCTACCTATGGCTACACCTTC. This sequence encodes CASSLAEATYGYTF. The whole variable domain, filled in from reference TRBV7-9 and TRBJ1-2, reads DTGVSQNPRHKITKRGQNVTFRCDPISEHNRLYWYRQTLGQGPEFLTYFQNEAQLEKSRLLSDRFSAERPKGSFSTLEIQRTEQGDSAMYLCASSLAEATYGYTFGSGTRLTVV.

The table lists this clonotype with a few counts. The chain couples TRBV4-2 to TRBJ1-2, with 8 bases identical to TRBD1. The length of the CDR3 is 15 residues. V was clipped by 4 bases and J by 4 bases; unmatched bases: 8. Germline values: CDR1 LGHNA, CDR2 YNFKEQ. The CDR3 protein is CASSPGMGQVYGYTF. CDR3 sequence (DNA): TGTGCCAGCAGCCCGGGAATGGGACAGGTCTATGGCTACACCTTC.

This clonotype was seen at least ten times. The V gene is TRBV5-1, the J gene TRBJ2-5; D is unresolved. Germline V CDR1 and CDR2: SGHRS, YFSETQ. The CDR3 has 14 amino acids. V dropped 1 base and J dropped 1 base, with 8 bases sitting between them. DNA of the CDR3: TGCGCCAGCAGCTTGTGGGCAGCCCAAGAGACCCAGTACTTC. This sequence encodes CASSLWAAQETQYF.

This clonotype was seen more than once but under ten times. The rearrangement joins TRBV13 to TRBJ1-2; D might be TRBD1 (5 bases). Trimming pared 6 bases from V and 3 bases from J, leaving 17 bases between. CDR3 length equals 15 residues. CDR1 is PRHDT and CDR2 is FYEKMQ in the germline V gene (reference sequence). CDR3 sequence: CASSQTALGDYGYTF. The CDR3 DNA reads TGTGCCAGCAGTCAAACCGCCTTAGGGGACTATGGCTACACCTTC. The full variable domain, completed using reference TRBV13 and TRBJ1-2, is AAGVIQSPRHLIKEKRETATLKCYPIPRHDTVYWYQQGPGQDPQFLISFYEKMQSDKGSIPDRFSAQQFSDYHSELNMSSLELGDSALYFCASSQTALGDYGYTFGSGTRLTVV.

V usage is TRBV4-2 and J usage is TRBJ2-3; D perhaps matches TRBD2 (5 bases). This CDR3 has 15 residues. In germline, CDR1 is LGHNA, CDR2 YNFKEQ. Trimming took 0 bases from V and 5 from J, leaving 12 bases between them. CDR3 loop: CASSQDWESGDTQYF. DNA for the CDR3: TGTGCCAGCAGCCAAGATTGGGAGTCGGGAGATACGCAGTATTTT.

The V gene is TRBV20-1, the J gene TRBJ1-2; D unclear. Germline-derived CDR1 and CDR2 are DFQATT and SNEGSKA (reference sequence). With 6 bases removed from V and 0 bases from J, the gap between germline ends came to 11 bases. This CDR3 region has 13 residues. CDR3 residues: CSARTDTNYGYTF. The DNA for the CDR3 is TGCAGTGCGCGGACGGATACTAACTATGGCTACACCTTC.

This clonotype has a handful of counts. V gene TRBV2 combines with J gene TRBJ2-7, with D tentatively TRBD1 (6 bases). The ends were cut back, 7 bases at V and 9 bases at J, with 16 bases in the middle. CDR1 and CDR2 from the germline V gene are SNHLY and FYNNEI. This CDR3 contains 12 residues. The CDR3 reads CASTLLGTWQYF. The CDR3 DNA follows: TGTGCCAGCACATTACTCGGGACATGGCAGTACTTC. The complete variable domain, with remaining parts taken from reference TRBV2 and TRBJ2-7, reads EPEVTQTPSHQVTQMGQEVILRCVPISNHLYFYWYRQILGQKVEFLVSFYNNEISEKSEIFDDQFSVERPDGSNFTLKIRSTKLEDSAMYFCASTLLGTWQYFGPGTRLTVT.

This clonotype was seen a handful of times. This sequence joins TRBV30 and TRBJ2-5; 11 nucleotides line up with TRBD2. The germline V gene has CDR1 GTSNPN and CDR2 SVGIG (reference sequence). V shed 3 bases, J shed 5 bases, and the junction held 8 bases outside the gene matches. The CDR3 runs to 15 residues. CDR3 region: CAWSLGLAGRETQYF. The DNA of the CDR3 is TGTGCCTGGAGCCTAGGACTAGCGGGCCGGGAGACCCAGTACTTC.

This clonotype showed up just a few times. V is TRBV7-9 and J is TRBJ1-5; D unresolved. The CDR3 sequence is 13 residues long. V was trimmed by 3 bases and J by 5 bases, leaving 8 bases between them. Germline V gives CDR1 SEHNR, CDR2 FQNEAQ (reference sequence). This CDR3 reads CASSLKSDQPQHF. The CDR3 DNA reads as TGTGCCAGCAGCTTGAAGTCCGATCAGCCCCAGCATTTT.

The chain carries TRBV7-2 and TRBJ2-1; D unclear. Germline V gene sequence: CDR1 SGHTA, CDR2 FQGNSA. Trimming shortened V by 0 bases and J by 8 bases, and 8 bases separated the two germline ends. The CDR3 covers 13 residues. The DNA for the CDR3 is TGTGCCAGCAGCTTAGCGGTTGGGGATGAGCAGTTCTTC. Protein product: CASSLAVGDEQFF.

This clonotype showed up just a few times. J is TRBJ2-7 and V is TRBV27, with 9 bases aligning to TRBD1. The CDR3 is made up of 14 amino acids. Trimming cost V 6 bases and J 3 bases; bases outside gene matches: 6. Per the germline V gene, CDR1 is MNHEY and CDR2 is SMNVEV (reference sequence). For the CDR3, the DNA is TGTGCCAGCAGCTCTATGGGACAGGGCTACGAGCAGTACTTC. Amino acids: CASSSMGQGYEQYF.

This chain connects TRBV27 to TRBJ2-7, with TRBD1 matching 10 bases. Germline lookup yields CDR1 MNHEY and CDR2 SMNVEV (reference sequence). The V gene end was trimmed by 5 bases and the J gene end by 5 bases; junction bases not matched to a gene: 3. CDR3 length equals 13 residues. CDR3 region: CASSRTGGNEQYF. CDR3 coding DNA: TGTGCCAGCAGTAGGACAGGGGGTAACGAGCAGTACTTC.

This clonotype was picked up a small number of times. The chain employs TRBV5-6 and TRBJ2-3; TRBD2 agrees at 8 bases. This CDR3 is 16 amino acids long. J gave up 4 bases and V 6 bases, and 13 bases lay outside the gene matches. Per the germline V gene, CDR1 is SGHDT and CDR2 is YYEEEE. CDR3 sequence (DNA): TGTGCCAGCATCTTCCGAATAAGCGGGAGCGCAGATACGCAGTATTTT. It specifies CASIFRISGSADTQYF.

The CDR3 sequence: CASSPGTRIEAFF. The CDR3 DNA is TGTGCCAGCTCACCCGGGACAAGGATCGAAGCTTTCTTT. This chain joins TRBV18 and TRBJ1-1, with a weak D call TRBD1 (6 bases). The CDR3 is 13 residues long. The germline V gene encodes CDR1 KGHSH and CDR2 LQKENI. V lost 3 bases and J 8 bases, leaving 13 bases between the germline ends.

The chain links TRBV20-1 to TRBJ1-1; D unclear. The V and J ends lost 3 bases and 1 base respectively, with 15 bases between them. From germline, CDR1 is DFQATT and CDR2 SNEGSKA (reference sequence). The CDR3 is 15 amino acids. CDR3 residues: CSASPTFGPNTEAFF. The CDR3 DNA reads TGCAGTGCTAGCCCCACATTTGGTCCGAACACTGAAGCTTTCTTT.

This chain connects TRBV6-5 to TRBJ2-7, with D possibly TRBD1 on 5 matching bases. V was shortened by 6 bases and J by 0 bases, with 15 bases between the two germline ends. The germline CDR1 and CDR2 sequences are MNHEY and SVGAGI. The CDR3 loop spans 15 amino acids. The CDR3 nucleotides are TGTGCCAGCAGCCTAGGGGTCTCAAGCTCCTACGAGCAGTACTTC. It encodes CASSLGVSSSYEQYF.

This clonotype was counted between two and nine times. CDR3 in amino acids: CASSFTGVRNEKLFF. In DNA, the CDR3 is TGTGCCAGCAGCTTCACAGGGGTCAGAAATGAAAAACTGTTTTTT. The chain employs TRBV7-2 and TRBJ1-4, with 7 bases that match TRBD1. Trimming removed 3 bases from V and 5 bases from J; junction bases left unmatched: 6. Germline-derived CDR1 and CDR2 are SGHTA and FQGNSA. The CDR3 contains 15 residues.

The chain joins TRBV24-1 to TRBJ1-2; no firm D call. The germline gives CDR1 KGHDR, CDR2 SFDVKD. The germline V and J ends were trimmed by 0 bases and 4 bases, with 5 bases remaining between them. The CDR3 has 13 amino acids. The CDR3 DNA follows: TGTGCCACCAGTGATTTGCTAGGCTATGGCTACACCTTC. Translated, it gives CATSDLLGYGYTF.

This clonotype came up a few times. This chain links TRBV4-1 with TRBJ1-5; D is perhaps TRBD1 (5 bases). The CDR3 runs to 15 residues. Germline CDR1 reads MGHRA; CDR2 reads YSYEKL. Trimming removed 0 bases at V and 5 bases at J, with 11 bases between. The CDR3: CASSQERQGYQPQHF. The CDR3 bases are TGCGCCAGCAGCCAAGAAAGGCAGGGTTATCAGCCCCAGCATTTT.

The chain uses TRBV12-3 or TRBV12-4 and TRBJ2-5; TRBD1 agrees at 8 bases. Trimming at V came to 4 bases and at J to 4 bases, leaving 5 bases not matched to a gene. The CDR3 has 14 residues. CDR3 residues: CASSSNRGVETQYF. The DNA for the CDR3 is TGTGCCAGCAGTTCCAACAGGGGGGTAGAGACCCAGTACTTC.

This clonotype was counted only a few times. The chain has TRBV27 and TRBJ2-3; D not certain. The CDR3 runs 16 residues. Germline lookup yields CDR1 MNHEY and CDR2 SMNVEV (reference sequence). V was trimmed by 1 base and J by 0 bases, leaving 11 bases between them. The CDR3 DNA is TGTGCCAGCAGTTTATTGAAGGGTTGGAGCACAGATACGCAGTATTTT. Translation gives CASSLLKGWSTDTQYF.

The CDR3 loop reads CSARRLLADADEQYF. The CDR3 region has the DNA TGCAGTGCCCGTCGTCTGCTAGCGGATGCGGACGAGCAGTACTTC. This sequence joins TRBV20-1 and TRBJ2-7; 7 bases are shared with TRBD2. V shed 6 bases, J shed 5 bases, and the junction held 16 bases outside the gene matches. CDR1 DFQATT and CDR2 SNEGSKA come from the germline V gene (reference sequence). There are 15 residues in the CDR3.

This chain uses TRBV7-9 with TRBJ1-1; tentative D call: TRBD1 (5 bases). Per the germline V gene, CDR1 is SEHNR and CDR2 is FQNEAQ (reference sequence). This CDR3 is built from 14 residues. Trimming took 5 bases from V and 3 from J, leaving 13 bases between them. CDR3 region: CASSPEGLHTEAFF. The CDR3 nucleotides are TGTGCCAGCAGCCCCGAGGGGCTTCACACTGAAGCTTTCTTT.

This clonotype was seen repeatedly, ten times or more. J is TRBJ1-1 and V is TRBV27; 7 bases are shared with TRBD1. J gave up 2 bases and V 8 bases, and 8 bases lay outside the gene matches. This CDR3 has 14 amino acids. The germline CDR1 and CDR2 sequences are MNHEY and SMNVEV (reference sequence). The CDR3 sequence is CASGRRDSNTEAFF. In DNA form, the CDR3 reads TGTGCCAGCGGCCGCCGGGACAGCAACACTGAAGCTTTCTTT.

The chain has TRBV6-6 and TRBJ1-5; TRBD1 is a possible D gene (6 bases). This CDR3 has 16 amino acids. Germline V lookup: CDR1 MNHNY, CDR2 SVGAGI (reference sequence). Trimming removed 7 bases at V and 5 bases at J, with 21 bases between. In DNA form, the CDR3 reads TGTGCCAGCACCCGGACAGCCCCGGGACCTGATCAGCCCCAGCATTTT. It codes for CASTRTAPGPDQPQHF.

The rearrangement links TRBV12-3 or TRBV12-4 to TRBJ2-5; perhaps TRBD1 as D (8 bases). V was pared by 4 bases and J by 2 bases, with 17 bases between. The CDR3 sequence is 16 residues long. The CDR3: CASSWGGQAGQETQYF. The CDR3 region has the DNA TGTGCCAGCAGTTGGGGGGGACAGGCAGGACAAGAGACCCAGTACTTC.

CDR3 sequence: CASSSQTRRWETQYF. The CDR3 DNA sequence: TGTGCCAGCAGCTCCCAGACACGTCGGTGGGAGACCCAGTACTTC. The chain joins TRBV5-6 to TRBJ2-5; no reliable D call. Germline V CDR1 and CDR2: SGHDT, YYEEEE. The CDR3 extends over 15 amino acids. The V end was cut by 3 bases, the J end by 5 bases, with 17 bases between. The full variable domain, with the rest looked up from reference TRBV5-6 and TRBJ2-5, is DAGVTQSPTHLIKTRGQQVTLRCSPKSGHDTVSWYQQALGQGPQFIFQYYEEEERQRGNFPDRFSGHQFPNYSSELNVNALLLGDSALYLCASSSQTRRWETQYFGPGTRLLVL.

This clonotype was detected a few times. This chain joins TRBV7-9 and TRBJ1-4; 10 bases match TRBD1. V gave up 5 bases and J gave up 8 bases; unmatched junction bases: 5. CDR1 and CDR2 from the germline V gene are SEHNR and FQNEAQ (reference sequence). CDR3 length equals 14 residues. CDR3 protein: CASSQGQGKEKLFF. Here the CDR3 DNA reads TGTGCCAGCAGCCAGGGACAGGGGAAGGAAAAACTGTTTTTT.